One TCR beta chain is described in this entry. The data stem from a study of control samples from healthy donors and cancer patients. Profiled with immunoSEQ multiplex PCR; TCRdb holds only in-frame clones, not every one. The table records about 98,000 clones, roughly 78% of them present only once. Specimen: blood. The receptor comes from a man in his sixties in good health.

The DNA of the CDR3 is TGCGCCAGCAGCTTACCCCGGGACAGGGAACGGTGGAGCTCCTACGAGCAGTACTTC. Translation: CASSLPRDRERWSSYEQYF. This sequence joins TRBV5-1 and TRBJ2-7; TRBD1 agrees at 9 bases. This CDR3 spans 19 amino acids. Trimming cost V 2 bases and J 0 bases; bases outside gene matches: 15. CDR1 SGHRS and CDR2 YFSETQ come from the germline V gene.